This T cell receptor (beta chain) was obtained from a study of cytomegalovirus exposure and HLA in healthy donors. As for this clone: Its target is unknown.

V lost 5 bases, J lost 5 bases, and 9 bases stayed unmatched. Germline-derived CDR1 and CDR2 are WNHNN and SYGVQD (reference sequence). This CDR3 is built from 15 residues. 13 Jbeta primers and 60 Vbeta primers were used for the PCR. Data came from immunoSEQ multiplex PCR; TCRdb stores just in-frame clones and leaves some out. The data show 150,000 to 200,000 clones, 76% seen once. Study observations and caveats: Researchers reported from a later analysis that most CMV-associated TCR beta chains appeared HLA-restricted. For TCR beta chains, V- and J-gene trimming was later linked to a missense DCLRE1C variant. Diagnosis of cytomegalovirus status made by the classifier reportedly showed high specificity and sensitivity.

The donors, nominally healthy at sampling, likely had unrecorded immune exposures. V gene TRBV10-1 combines with J gene TRBJ2-5; 9 nucleotides align to TRBD2. This receptor was obtained from a male donor in good health and CMV-seronegative. The sample taken for sequencing was PBMCs. The CDR3 sequence: CASSSGRGGRETQYF. CDR3 in DNA: TGCGCCAGCAGTTCGGGGCGGGGGGGCCGGGAGACCCAGTACTTC.